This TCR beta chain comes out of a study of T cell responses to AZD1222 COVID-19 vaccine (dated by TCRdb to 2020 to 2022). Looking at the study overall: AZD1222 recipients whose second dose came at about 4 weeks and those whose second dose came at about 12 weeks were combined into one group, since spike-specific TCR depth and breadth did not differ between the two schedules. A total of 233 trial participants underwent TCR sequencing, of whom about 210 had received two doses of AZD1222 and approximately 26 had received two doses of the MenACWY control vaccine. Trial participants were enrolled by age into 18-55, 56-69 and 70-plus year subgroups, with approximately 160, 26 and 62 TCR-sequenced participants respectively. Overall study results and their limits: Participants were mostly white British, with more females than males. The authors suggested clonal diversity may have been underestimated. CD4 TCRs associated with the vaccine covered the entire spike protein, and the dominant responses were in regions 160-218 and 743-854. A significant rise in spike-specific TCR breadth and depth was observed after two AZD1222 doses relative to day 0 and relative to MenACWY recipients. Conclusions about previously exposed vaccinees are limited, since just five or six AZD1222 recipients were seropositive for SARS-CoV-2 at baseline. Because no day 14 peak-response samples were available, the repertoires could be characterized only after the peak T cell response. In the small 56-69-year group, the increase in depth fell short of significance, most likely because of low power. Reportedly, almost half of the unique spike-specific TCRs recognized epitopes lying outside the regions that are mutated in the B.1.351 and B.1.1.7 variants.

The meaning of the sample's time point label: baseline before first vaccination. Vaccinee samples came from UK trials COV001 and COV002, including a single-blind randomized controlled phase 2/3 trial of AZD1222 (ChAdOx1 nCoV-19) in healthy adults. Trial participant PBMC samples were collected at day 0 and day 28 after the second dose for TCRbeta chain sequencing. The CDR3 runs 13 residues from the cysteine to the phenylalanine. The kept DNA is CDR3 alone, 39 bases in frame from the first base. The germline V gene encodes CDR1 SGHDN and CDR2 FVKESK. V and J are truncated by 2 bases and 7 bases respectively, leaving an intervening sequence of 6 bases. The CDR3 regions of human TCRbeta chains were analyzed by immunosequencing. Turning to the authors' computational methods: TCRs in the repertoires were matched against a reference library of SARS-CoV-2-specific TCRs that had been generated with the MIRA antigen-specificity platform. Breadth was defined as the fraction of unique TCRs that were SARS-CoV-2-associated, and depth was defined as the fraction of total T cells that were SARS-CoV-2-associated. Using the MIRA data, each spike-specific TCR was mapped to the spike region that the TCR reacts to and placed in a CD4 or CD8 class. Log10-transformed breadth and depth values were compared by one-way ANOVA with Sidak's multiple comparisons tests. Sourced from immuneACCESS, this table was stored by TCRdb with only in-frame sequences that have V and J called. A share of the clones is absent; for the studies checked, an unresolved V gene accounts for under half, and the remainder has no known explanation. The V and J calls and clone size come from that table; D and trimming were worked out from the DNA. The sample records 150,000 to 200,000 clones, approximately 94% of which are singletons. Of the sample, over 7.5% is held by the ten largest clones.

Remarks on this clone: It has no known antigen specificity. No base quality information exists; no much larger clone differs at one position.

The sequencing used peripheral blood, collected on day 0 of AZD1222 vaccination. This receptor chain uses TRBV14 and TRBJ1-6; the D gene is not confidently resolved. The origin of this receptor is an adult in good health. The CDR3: CASSQYGNSPLHF. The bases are TGTGCCAGCAGCCAATATGGAAATTCACCCCTCCACTTT.